These 17 T cell receptor beta chains came from one sample sequenced in a study of cytomegalovirus exposure and HLA in healthy donors. PCR amplification relied on 60 Vbeta primers (plus 13 Jbeta primers). Here immunoSEQ multiplex PCR was the method, and the copy in TCRdb shows in-frame clones only, minus some. The data contain some 150,000 clones, approximately 10% of them seen just once; the ten biggest clones take up approximately 7.5%. Sequencing input: PBMCs. The receptors shown here come from a woman aged 40 to 50 in good health and CMV-seropositive.

This clone was seen a handful of times. This chain links TRBV6-5 with TRBJ2-1; TRBD1 matches 8 bases. Germline V CDR1 and CDR2: MNHEY, SVGAGI. This CDR3 region has 15 residues. Germline trimming cut 2 bases from V and 10 bases from J; bases unmatched to any gene: 10. The chain's CDR3 is CASSYLRTGLYEQFF. CDR3 DNA sequence: TGTGCCAGCAGTTACCTCAGGACAGGGTTGTACGAGCAGTTCTTC.

The CDR3: CASSHLTGQDGYTF. For the CDR3, the DNA is TGTGCCAGCAGCCATCTCACAGGGCAGGATGGCTACACCTTC. The gene calls are TRBV7-9 and TRBJ1-2; D is perhaps TRBD1 (6 bases). Germline CDR1 SEHNR, CDR2 FQNEAQ (reference sequence). This CDR3 is 14 amino acids long. Trimming took off 5 bases at V and 6 bases at J, with 16 bases between the two ends.

The V call is TRBV7-2, the J call TRBJ1-1, with TRBD1 matching 8 bases. The CDR3 has 14 residues. Germline CDR1 and CDR2: SGHTA and FQGNSA. V was pared by 7 bases and J by 1 base, with 5 bases of the junction left unmatched. CDR3 region: CASNDRGWNTEAFF. CDR3 nucleotides: TGTGCCAGCAACGACAGGGGATGGAACACTGAAGCTTTCTTT.

This clone has more than one count but fewer than ten. V is TRBV4-3 and J is TRBJ2-7, with 7 bases that match TRBD1. Germline values: CDR1 LGHNA, CDR2 YSLEER. V trimming: 1 base; J trimming: 3 bases; junction bases outside the gene matches: 6. The CDR3 extends over 15 amino acids. The CDR3 reads CASSQALQGSYEQYF. DNA of the CDR3: TGCGCCAGCAGCCAAGCGCTACAGGGGAGCTACGAGCAGTACTTC.

This clone has just a few counts. This rearrangement joins TRBV6-1 to TRBJ2-5; D gene uncertain. Germline V gives CDR1 MNHNS, CDR2 SASEGT. V gave up 5 bases and J gave up 4 bases, with 5 bases separating them. This CDR3 region has 11 residues. CDR3 nucleotides: TGTGCCAGCAGTCCAGGAGAGACCCAGTACTTC. Translating gives CASSPGETQYF.

This clone was recorded a few times. This sequence joins TRBV4-1 and TRBJ1-2; maybe TRBD1 (6 bases). The CDR3 has 15 amino acids. Germline V gene lookup returns CDR1 MGHRA and CDR2 YSYEKL. V was trimmed by 0 bases and J by 2 bases, leaving 10 bases between them. The CDR3 here is CASSQDGRGNYGYTF. CDR3 coding DNA: TGCGCCAGCAGCCAAGATGGGAGGGGGAACTATGGCTACACCTTC.

There are a few counts of this clone. The chain carries TRBV5-5 and TRBJ1-4; D possibly corresponds to TRBD1 (5 bases). Germline V gives CDR1 SGHKS, CDR2 YYEKEE (reference sequence). The CDR3 runs to 15 residues. V shed 4 bases and J shed 3 bases, with 13 bases lying between them. The CDR3 bases are TGTGCCAGCAGCGTAGGGGTAATCCCTAATGAAAAACTGTTTTTT. It yields the protein CASSVGVIPNEKLFF.

The rearrangement links TRBV5-1 to TRBJ1-6, with D unclear. The V end lost 0 bases, the J end lost 6 bases, and 7 bases lay between the germline ends. Germline V lookup: CDR1 SGHRS, CDR2 YFSETQ. The CDR3 has 14 residues. The CDR3 DNA reads as TGCGCCAGCAGCTTGGGGGCAGGTAATTCACCCCTCCACTTT. It yields the protein CASSLGAGNSPLHF.

This chain joins TRBV4-1 and TRBJ1-4; perhaps TRBD1 as D (5 bases). Germline CDR1 MGHRA, CDR2 YSYEKL. This CDR3 comprises 14 residues. Trimming pared 2 bases from V and 7 bases from J, leaving 11 bases between. In nucleotides, the CDR3 is TGCGCCAGCAGCCAATGGGGGGTTACTGAAAAACTGTTTTTT. Its translation: CASSQWGVTEKLFF.

This clone has only a few counts. The chain carries TRBV29-1 and TRBJ1-4; 7 bases are a match to TRBD1. CDR1 is SQVTM and CDR2 is ANQGSEA in the germline V gene. V gave up 6 bases and J gave up 8 bases; unmatched junction bases: 6. The CDR3 has 12 amino acids. The DNA of the CDR3 is TGCAGCGTCCGGGACAGTATGGAAAAACTGTTTTTT. This translates into CSVRDSMEKLFF.

The chain is built from TRBV4-2 and TRBJ1-1; a possible D gene is TRBD1 (6 bases). The CDR3 sequence is 16 residues long. Germline-derived CDR1 and CDR2 are LGHNA and YNFKEQ. V gave up 6 bases and J gave up 3 bases, with 20 bases separating them. CDR3 in amino acids: CASRAAGTPGDTEAFF. Written as DNA, the CDR3 is TGTGCCAGCAGGGCCGCGGGTACTCCAGGGGACACTGAAGCTTTCTTT.

This chain connects TRBV7-2 to TRBJ1-2; the D gene is possibly TRBD1 (6 bases). The germline V and J ends were trimmed by 3 bases and 6 bases, with 20 bases remaining between them. Germline CDR1 SGHTA, CDR2 FQGNSA. The CDR3 spans 16 residues. The CDR3 region is CASSLGASGLPDGYTF. CDR3 sequence (DNA): TGTGCCAGCAGCTTGGGGGCTTCGGGCCTCCCTGATGGCTACACCTTC.

The chain couples TRBV7-2 to TRBJ1-3; D gene ambiguous. Trimming cost V 5 bases and J 4 bases, with 6 bases left between them. Germline V gives CDR1 SGHTA, CDR2 FQGNSA. This CDR3 comprises 12 residues. CDR3 sequence (DNA): TGTGCCAGCAGCCATGCGGGAAACACCATATATTTT. Its translation: CASSHAGNTIYF.

In its sample, this clone was seen a few times. This chain links TRBV18 with TRBJ1-2; no definite D call. Trimming stripped 2 bases from V and 4 bases from J, with 11 bases between. There are 14 residues in the CDR3. From germline, CDR1 is KGHSH and CDR2 LQKENI. The CDR3 DNA is TGTGCCAGCTCACCATGGCGGCAGCCCTATGGCTACACCTTC. It translates to CASSPWRQPYGYTF.

V and J are TRBV29-1 and TRBJ2-7, with D maybe TRBD1 (7 bases). Germline CDR1 SQVTM, CDR2 ANQGSEA. The CDR3 spans 14 residues. Deletions cut 4 bases from V and 7 bases from J, with 20 bases between. This chain's CDR3 is CSVGRDHRGGEQYF. The CDR3 DNA is TGCAGCGTTGGGAGGGACCACAGGGGTGGGGAGCAGTACTTC.

The V call is TRBV12-5, the J call TRBJ2-5, with 10 bases that match TRBD1. In germline, CDR1 is LGHNT, CDR2 FRNRAP. The CDR3 is 15 amino acids. The junction had 7 bases not matched to a gene; V was cut back by 7 bases and J by 2 bases. CDR3 bases: TGTGCTAGTGTCCGGGACAGGGGCCCTCAAGAGACCCAGTACTTC. This sequence encodes CASVRDRGPQETQYF.

This clone was counted between two and nine times. The chain is built from TRBV6-6 and TRBJ2-3; TRBD2 aligns across 9 bases. Trimming at V came to 5 bases and at J to 5 bases, leaving 11 bases not matched to a gene. The CDR3 sequence is 16 residues long. CDR1 MNHNY and CDR2 SVGAGI come from the germline V gene (reference sequence). CDR3 bases: TGTGCCAGCAGTCCGGGGACTAGCCCACGCGGAGATACGCAGTATTTT. This sequence encodes CASSPGTSPRGDTQYF.